This record covers a single T cell receptor (beta chain). The sample comes from a study of shared clonotypes between healthy human individuals. CDR1 is SQVTM, CDR2 ANQGSEA, per germline. The CDR3 length is 15 residues. Trimming shortened V by 4 bases and J by 2 bases, and 17 bases separated the two germline ends. Measured with immunoSEQ multiplex PCR; TCRdb has only the in-frame clones, and not every one. This table has roughly 2.2 million clones, roughly 92% appearing once. This sequence joins TRBV29-1 and TRBJ2-5; TRBD2 might be the D (5 bases). The receptor's source is a man younger than 35 in good health. Some clones in this sample may be carry-over from other donors' samples. The sequencing sample was made of naive CD4+ T cells from PBMCs. Subset here: CD45RA+ positively selected. The CDR3: CSVGESGLDQETQYF. In DNA form, the CDR3 reads TGCAGCGTTGGGGAGTCCGGACTCGATCAAGAGACCCAGTACTTC.